This TCR beta chain was profiled in a study of blood T cell repertoires in COVID-19. Overall study context: Acute and convalescent COVID-19 samples came from the United States, Italy and Spain. T cells, B-cell-depleted T cells, or PBMCs provided the cDNA or gDNA that served as material.

This clone was counted a single time. Germline CDR1 reads SGHRS; CDR2 reads YFSETQ. Trimming cost V 7 bases and J 1 base, with 17 bases left between them. This CDR3 contains 15 residues. Per the original data handling: Researchers report that nucleated cell counts were estimated from reference gene primer amplification. The method was immunoSEQ multiplex PCR; TCRdb's version includes in-frame clones alone and lacks a portion of them. The V and J calls and clone size are taken from that table; D and trimming were inferred from the DNA. This sample carries about 74,000 clones, 88% of them seen once, and the ten largest clones take approximately 2%.

V is TRBV5-1 and J is TRBJ2-5; TRBD2 is a possible D gene (5 bases). The receptor was derived from a woman aged 80 or older with active or convalescent COVID-19. The source material was peripheral blood. CDR3 protein: CASGPSPSGQETQYF. In DNA form, the CDR3 reads TGCGCCAGCGGACCCTCTCCCAGCGGCCAAGAGACCCAGTACTTC.